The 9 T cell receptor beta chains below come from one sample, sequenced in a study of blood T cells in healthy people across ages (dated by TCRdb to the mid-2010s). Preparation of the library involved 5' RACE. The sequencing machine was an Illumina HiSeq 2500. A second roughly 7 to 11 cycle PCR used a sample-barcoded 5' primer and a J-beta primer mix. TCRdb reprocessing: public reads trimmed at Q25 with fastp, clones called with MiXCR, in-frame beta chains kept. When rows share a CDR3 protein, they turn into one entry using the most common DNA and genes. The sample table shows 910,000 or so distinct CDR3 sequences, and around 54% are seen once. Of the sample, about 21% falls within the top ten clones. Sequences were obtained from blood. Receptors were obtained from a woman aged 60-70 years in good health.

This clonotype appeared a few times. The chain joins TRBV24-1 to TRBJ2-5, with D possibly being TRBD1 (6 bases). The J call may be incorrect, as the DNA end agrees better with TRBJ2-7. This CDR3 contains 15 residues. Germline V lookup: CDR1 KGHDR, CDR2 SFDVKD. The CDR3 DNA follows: TGTGCCACCAGTGATCCCTCCCAGGGGATCAACGAGCAGTACTTC. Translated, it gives CATSDPSQGINEQYF.

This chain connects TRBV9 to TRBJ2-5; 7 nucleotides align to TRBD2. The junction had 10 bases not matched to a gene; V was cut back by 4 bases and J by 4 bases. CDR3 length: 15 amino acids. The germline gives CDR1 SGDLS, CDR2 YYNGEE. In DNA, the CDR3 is TGTGCCAGCAGCCCTTCGCGGGGGTTGGGAGAGACCCAGTACTTC. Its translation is CASSPSRGLGETQYF.

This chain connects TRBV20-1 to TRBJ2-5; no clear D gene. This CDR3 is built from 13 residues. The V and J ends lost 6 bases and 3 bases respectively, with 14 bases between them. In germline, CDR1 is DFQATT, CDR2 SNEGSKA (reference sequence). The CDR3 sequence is CSAVGGAEETQYF. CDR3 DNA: TGCAGTGCAGTCGGCGGAGCAGAAGAGACCCAGTACTTC.

The chain's CDR3 is CAWSPGLTDTQYF. CDR3 DNA sequence: TGTGCCTGGAGTCCGGGACTCACAGATACGCAGTATTTT. The rearrangement uses TRBV30 and TRBJ2-3, with D possibly being TRBD2 (6 bases). The CDR3 is made up of 13 amino acids. V lost 2 bases and J 2 bases, leaving 8 bases between the germline ends. Germline CDR1 and CDR2: GTSNPN and SVGIG (reference sequence).

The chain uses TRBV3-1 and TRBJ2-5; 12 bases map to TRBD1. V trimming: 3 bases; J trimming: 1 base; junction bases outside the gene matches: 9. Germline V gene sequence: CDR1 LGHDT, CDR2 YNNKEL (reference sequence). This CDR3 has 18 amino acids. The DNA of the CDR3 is TGTGCCAGCAGCCAGTTGGGACAGGGGGCGCCCGGCCAAGAGACCCAGTACTTC. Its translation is CASSQLGQGAPGQETQYF.

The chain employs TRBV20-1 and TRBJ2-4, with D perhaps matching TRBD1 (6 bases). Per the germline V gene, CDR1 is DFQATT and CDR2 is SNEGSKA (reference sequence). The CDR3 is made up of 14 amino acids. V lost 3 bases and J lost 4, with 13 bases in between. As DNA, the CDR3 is TGCAGTGCTAGTCGCGGCCAGGGGAAAAACATTCAGTACTTC. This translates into CSASRGQGKNIQYF.

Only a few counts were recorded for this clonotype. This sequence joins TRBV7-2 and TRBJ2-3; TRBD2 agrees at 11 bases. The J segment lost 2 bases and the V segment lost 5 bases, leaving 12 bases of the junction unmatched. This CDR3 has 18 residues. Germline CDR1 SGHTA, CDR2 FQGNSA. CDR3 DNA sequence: TGTGCCAGCAGCCCCCAAGTGGGGACTAGCGGTCACACAGATACGCAGTATTTT. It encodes CASSPQVGTSGHTDTQYF.

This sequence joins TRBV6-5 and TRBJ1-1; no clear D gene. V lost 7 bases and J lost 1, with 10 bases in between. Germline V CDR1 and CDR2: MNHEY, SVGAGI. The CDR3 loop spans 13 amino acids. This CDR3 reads CASTGRENTEAFF. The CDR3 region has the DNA TGTGCCAGCACTGGAAGGGAGAACACTGAAGCTTTCTTT.

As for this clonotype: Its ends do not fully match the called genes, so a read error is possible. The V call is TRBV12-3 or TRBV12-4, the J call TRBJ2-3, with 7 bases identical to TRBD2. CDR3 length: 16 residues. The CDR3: CVSSLRRGSSTDTQYF. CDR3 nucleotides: TGTGTCAGCAGTTTGAGGCGGGGGAGTAGCACAGATACGCAGTATTTT.